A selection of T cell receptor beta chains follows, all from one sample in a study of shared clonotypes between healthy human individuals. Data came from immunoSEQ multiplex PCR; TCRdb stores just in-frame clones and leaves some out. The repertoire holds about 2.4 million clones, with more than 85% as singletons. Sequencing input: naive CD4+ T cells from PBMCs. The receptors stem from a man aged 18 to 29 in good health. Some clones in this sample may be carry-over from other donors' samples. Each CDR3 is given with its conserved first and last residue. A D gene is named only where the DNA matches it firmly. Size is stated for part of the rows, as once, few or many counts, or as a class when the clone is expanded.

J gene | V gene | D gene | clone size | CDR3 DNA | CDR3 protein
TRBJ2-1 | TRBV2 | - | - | TGTGCCAGCAGTGAAGCAAGCGGATCCTACAATGAGCAGTTCTTC | CASSEASGSYNEQFF
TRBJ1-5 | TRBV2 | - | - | TGTGCCAGCAGTGGTGTAGGGGCCCAGCATTTT | CASSGVGAQHF
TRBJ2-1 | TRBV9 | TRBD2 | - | TGTGCCAGCAGCTATCCGGGACTAGCCTACAATGAGCAGTTCTTC | CASSYPGLAYNEQFF
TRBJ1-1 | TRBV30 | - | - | TGTGCCTGGAATCTAGGGGCGAGAAGGAACACTGAAGCTTTCTTT | CAWNLGARRNTEAFF
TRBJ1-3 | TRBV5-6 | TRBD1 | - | TGTGCCAGCAGCTTGGGGACAGGAGCTGGAAACACCATATATTTT | CASSLGTGAGNTIYF
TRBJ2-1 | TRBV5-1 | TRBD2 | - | TGCGCCAGCAGATCAGGACTAGCGGGAGAGACCTACAATGAGCAGTTCTTC | CASRSGLAGETYNEQFF
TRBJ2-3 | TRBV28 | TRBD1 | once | TGTGCCAGCAGCGGGACAGGGGGCGGCACAGATACGCAGTATTTT | CASSGTGGGTDTQYF
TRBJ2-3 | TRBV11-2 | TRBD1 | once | TGTGCCAGCAGCAGGGACAGTAACACAGATACGCAGTATTTT | CASSRDSNTDTQYF
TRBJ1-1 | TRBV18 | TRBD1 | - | TGTGCCAGCTCACCACTTTTGGACAGGGTGACTGAAGCTTTCTTT | CASSPLLDRVTEAFF
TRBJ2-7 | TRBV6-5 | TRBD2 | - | TGTGCCAGCAGCACTAGCGGGAGCAAGCAGTACTTC | CASSTSGSKQYF
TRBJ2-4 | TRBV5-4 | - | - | TGTGCCAGCAGCCCCGGGGGACCAGCCAAAAACATTCAGTACTTC | CASSPGGPAKNIQYF
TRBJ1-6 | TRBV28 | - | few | TGTGCCAGCAGTTTACATTCACCCCTCCACTTT | CASSLHSPLHF
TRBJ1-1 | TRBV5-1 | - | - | TGCGCCAGCAGCTTAGAAACAGGCGGGATCACTGAAGCTTTCTTT | CASSLETGGITEAFF
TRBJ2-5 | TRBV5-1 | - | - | TGCGCCAGCAGCTTGATTGGAGGGGAGACCCAGTACTTC | CASSLIGGETQYF
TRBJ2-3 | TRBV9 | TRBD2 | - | TGTGCCAGCAGCGTAGGGGTAGCGGGAGTGGCAAATACGCAGTATTTT | CASSVGVAGVANTQYF
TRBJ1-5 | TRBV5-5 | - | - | TGTGCCAGCAGCTTCCCAGGGGAACAGCCCCAGCATTTT | CASSFPGEQPQHF
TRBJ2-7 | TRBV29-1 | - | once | TGCAGCGTTGTGGCGGAGCGCCCCTACGAGCAGTACTTC | CSVVAERPYEQYF
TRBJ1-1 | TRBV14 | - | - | TGTGCCAGCAGCCAAGAGGGTGAGGCTTTCTTT | CASSQEGEAFF
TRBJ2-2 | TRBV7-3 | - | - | TGTGCCAGCAGCTCGGTAGGAACCGGGGAGCTGTTTTTT | CASSSVGTGELFF
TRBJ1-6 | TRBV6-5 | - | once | TGTGCCAGCAGGGGGGGTCTGGGGTCACCCCTCCACTTT | CASRGGLGSPLHF
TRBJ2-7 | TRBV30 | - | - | TGTGCCTGGAACCCGGCCTCACTGCGCTACGAGCAGTACTTC | CAWNPASLRYEQYF
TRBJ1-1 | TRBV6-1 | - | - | TGTGCCCACGATGGCCCCGCCAAGGGCGTTCGAGCTTTCTTT | CAHDGPAKGVRAFF